This record concerns one TCR beta chain sequence. These data belong to a study of OX40 agonist ivuxolimab in advanced cancers. TCRdb's copy holds only in-frame clones and misses some; the assay was immunoSEQ multiplex PCR. The sample contains 30,000 to 40,000 clones, 65% to 85% of which appear only once. V shed 5 bases and J 3 bases; nucleotides not matched to a gene: 4. The CDR3 length is 14 residues. Germline V gene data show CDR1 as MNHEY and CDR2 as SVGAGI. The chain combines TRBV6-5 with TRBJ1-5, with TRBD1 identical over 7 bases. The source was CD4+ or CD8+ T cells sorted from blood, collected in a trial of the OX40 agonist ivuxolimab. This TCR was recovered from an adult with an advanced solid tumor such as melanoma, head and neck, liver or kidney cancer. CDR3 DNA sequence: TGTGCCAGCAGTGGCGGGACAGACAATCAGCCCCAGCATTTT. Translation gives CASSGGTDNQPQHF.